The rows below give T cell receptor beta chains drawn from one sample of a study of blood T cells in healthy people across ages. TCRdb fed the 5' RACE reads into MiXCR, producing one record per CDR3 protein. This repertoire shows hundreds of thousands of distinct CDR3 sequences, more than 20% found once; its top ten account for roughly 10%. These data were also filed under a second study, of T cells of mothers and their children.

Sequencing input: blood. The receptors here all came from a boy younger than 18 in good health. CDR3s include the opening cysteine and the closing phenylalanine or tryptophan. Fields, in order: D gene, clone size, J gene, V gene, CDR3 protein, CDR3 DNA. D genes are given only for firm matches. Clone size appears in some rows only: once, few, many, or a class for an expanded clone.

D: -; size: few; J: TRBJ2-5; V: TRBV3-1; CDR3: CASSQGTMDSPEYF; DNA: TGTGCCAGCAGCCAGGGAACGATGGACAGCCCCGAGTACTTC
D: TRBD1; size: few; J: TRBJ1-4; V: TRBV27; CDR3: CASRSGGTNEKLFF; DNA: TGTGCCAGCAGATCAGGGGGAACTAATGAAAAACTGTTTTTT
D: -; size: -; J: TRBJ2-1; V: TRBV7-9; CDR3: CASSLVPGRNEQFF; DNA: TGTGCCAGTAGCTTAGTCCCTGGCAGGAATGAGCAGTTCTTC
D: -; size: few; J: TRBJ2-7; V: TRBV7-2; CDR3: CASSLVSEGPSSYEQYF; DNA: TGTGCCAGCAGCTTAGTGTCTGAGGGCCCTAGCTCCTACGAGCAGTACTTC
D: -; size: -; J: TRBJ1-1; V: TRBV10-3; CDR3: CAISESMSVKLNTEAFF; DNA: TGTGCCATCAGTGAGTCGATGTCAGTGAAGCTGAACACTGAAGCTTTCTTT
D: TRBD1; size: few; J: TRBJ2-2; V: TRBV7-7; CDR3: CASSLEAPGTGAGELFF; DNA: TGTGCTAGCAGCTTAGAGGCCCCCGGGACAGGGGCCGGGGAGCTGTTTTTT
D: TRBD1; size: once; J: TRBJ2-2; V: TRBV25-1; CDR3: CASSESWTGLTGELFF; DNA: TGTGCCAGCAGTGAATCCTGGACAGGGCTCACCGGGGAGCTGTTTTTT
D: TRBD2; size: -; J: TRBJ2-7; V: TRBV5-4; CDR3: CASSDGTSGGAYEQYF; DNA: TGTGCCAGCAGCGACGGGACTAGCGGGGGAGCCTACGAGCAGTACTTC
D: -; size: few; J: TRBJ2-5; V: TRBV6-5; CDR3: CASSYRPAGQSQETQYF; DNA: TGTGCCAGCAGTTACCGACCGGCTGGACAGAGCCAAGAGACCCAGTACTTC
D: -; size: -; J: TRBJ2-1; V: TRBV11-2; CDR3: CASSPTHRAAYNEQFF; DNA: TGTGCCAGCAGCCCGACACACAGGGCGGCCTACAATGAGCAGTTCTTC
D: -; size: -; J: TRBJ2-5; V: TRBV20-1; CDR3: CSARTVNQETQYF; DNA: TGCAGTGCCAGGACAGTCAACCAAGAGACCCAGTACTTC
D: -; size: -; J: TRBJ2-2; V: TRBV20-1; CDR3: CSAMLPNTGELFF; DNA: TGCAGTGCTATGCTTCCGAACACCGGGGAGCTGTTTTTT
D: -; size: few; J: TRBJ2-2; V: TRBV30; CDR3: CAWSGTFGELFF; DNA: TGTGCCTGGAGCGGGACTTTCGGGGAGCTGTTTTTT
D: -; size: many; J: TRBJ1-1; V: TRBV7-2; CDR3: CASSLVMGDTEAFF; DNA: TGTGCCAGCAGCTTAGTTATGGGGGACACTGAAGCTTTCTTT
D: TRBD1; size: -; J: TRBJ2-3; V: TRBV12-3/TRBV12-4; CDR3: CASRQGGGTDTQYF; DNA: TGTGCCAGCAGACAGGGGGGAGGCACAGATACGCAGTATTTT
D: TRBD2; size: -; J: TRBJ2-7; V: TRBV6-5; CDR3: CASRNGGDYEQYF; DNA: TGTGCCAGCAGAAATGGGGGGGATTACGAGCAGTACTTC
D: -; size: -; J: TRBJ2-4; V: TRBV19; CDR3: CASKRDGVAKNIQYF; DNA: TGTGCCAGTAAAAGGGATGGGGTAGCCAAAAACATTCAGTACTTC
D: TRBD1; size: few; J: TRBJ1-4; V: TRBV5-6; CDR3: CASSLDGTGVEKLFF; DNA: TGTGCCAGCAGCTTGGATGGGACAGGGGTCGAAAAACTGTTTTTT
D: TRBD1; size: -; J: TRBJ1-1; V: TRBV6-5; CDR3: CASSFLLGTGVGSEAFF; DNA: TGTGCCAGCAGTTTTCTCCTCGGGACAGGGGTAGGGTCTGAAGCTTTCTTT
D: -; size: few; J: TRBJ2-1; V: TRBV18; CDR3: CASSPGFDNEQFF; DNA: TGTGCCAGCTCACCGGGTTTTGACAATGAGCAGTTCTTC
D: -; size: few; J: TRBJ1-6; V: TRBV29-1; CDR3: CSVRSQPNSPLRF; DNA: TGCAGCGTTCGGTCACAGCCTAATTCACCCCTCCGCTTT
D: TRBD2; size: -; J: TRBJ2-7; V: TRBV7-6; CDR3: CASSLASGGVSSYEQYF; DNA: TGTGCCAGCAGCTTAGCCAGCGGGGGGGTGAGCTCCTACGAGCAGTACTTC
D: -; size: -; J: TRBJ2-7; V: TRBV25-1; CDR3: CASRETGFIDEQYF; DNA: TGTGCCAGCAGGGAGACAGGTTTTATAGACGAGCAGTACTTC
D: -; size: -; J: TRBJ2-3; V: TRBV4-3; CDR3: CASSQLLSRGGDTQYF; DNA: TGCGCCAGCAGCCAACTACTCAGTCGAGGGGGAGATACGCAGTATTTT
D: TRBD2; size: once; J: TRBJ2-5; V: TRBV7-2; CDR3: CASSLGASGGPVQETQYF; DNA: TGTGCCAGTAGCTTAGGGGCTAGCGGGGGGCCCGTCCAAGAGACCCAGTACTTC
D: TRBD2; size: -; J: TRBJ2-3; V: TRBV20-1; CDR3: CSAQYGTSGSTDTQYF; DNA: TGCAGTGCCCAATATGGGACTAGCGGGAGCACAGATACGCAGTATTTT
D: TRBD1; size: few; J: TRBJ2-1; V: TRBV29-1; CDR3: CSVTGTGNENEQFF; DNA: TGCAGTGTGACCGGGACAGGGAACGAAAATGAGCAGTTCTTC
D: -; size: -; J: TRBJ1-2; V: TRBV6-5; CDR3: CASSYQPTANYGYTF; DNA: TGTGCCAGCAGTTACCAACCAACCGCTAACTATGGCTACACCTTC
D: -; size: -; J: TRBJ2-7; V: TRBV25-1; CDR3: CASSPAQGMDSYEQYF; DNA: TGTGCCAGCAGTCCCGCCCAGGGGATGGATTCCTACGAGCAGTACTTC
D: -; size: many; J: TRBJ2-7; V: TRBV9; CDR3: CASSVGTALSYEQYF; DNA: TGTGCCAGCAGCGTAGGGACTGCCCTCTCCTACGAGCAGTACTTC
D: -; size: few; J: TRBJ2-5; V: TRBV7-6; CDR3: CASSPKLRGRQETQYF; DNA: TGTGCCAGCAGCCCCAAGTTACGGGGGAGGCAAGAGACCCAGTACTTC
D: TRBD2; size: few; J: TRBJ2-1; V: TRBV6-5; CDR3: CASSYDLAGVRYNEQFF; DNA: TGTGCCAGCAGTTACGACCTAGCGGGAGTTCGTTACAATGAGCAGTTCTTC
D: -; size: -; J: TRBJ2-7; V: TRBV20-1; CDR3: CSASVRGAYEQYF; DNA: TGCAGTGCTAGTGTAAGGGGGGCCTACGAGCAGTACTTC
D: -; size: -; J: TRBJ2-4; V: TRBV19; CDR3: CASSMREAKNIQYF; DNA: TGTGCCAGTAGTATGAGGGAAGCCAAAAACATTCAGTACTTC
D: -; size: -; J: TRBJ2-7; V: TRBV20-1; CDR3: CSASVDTRFDHEQYF; DNA: TGCAGTGCCTCCGTGGATACTAGATTCGACCACGAGCAGTACTTC
D: -; size: -; J: TRBJ2-5; V: TRBV2; CDR3: CASSEGVWETQYF; DNA: TGTGCCAGCAGTGAGGGGGTTTGGGAGACCCAGTACTTC
D: -; size: few; J: TRBJ2-1; V: TRBV28; CDR3: CASSLIPLAEQFF; DNA: TGTGCCAGCAGTTTAATCCCTCTCGCTGAGCAGTTCTTC
D: TRBD2; size: once; J: TRBJ2-1; V: TRBV9; CDR3: CASSVLAVSSYNEQFF; DNA: TGTGCCAGCAGCGTTCTAGCGGTAAGCTCCTACAATGAGCAGTTCTTC
D: -; size: -; J: TRBJ2-7; V: TRBV11-2; CDR3: CAGSLRDRTYEQYF; DNA: TGTGCCGGCAGCTTGCGGGACAGAACCTACGAGCAGTACTTC
D: TRBD1; size: few; J: TRBJ2-7; V: TRBV12-3/TRBV12-4; CDR3: CASRQGNLYEQYF; DNA: TGTGCCAGCCGACAGGGTAATCTCTACGAGCAGTACTTC
D: -; size: few; J: TRBJ2-6; V: TRBV19; CDR3: CASRSSNLRSALGANVLTF; DNA: TGTGCCAGTAGATCCTCAAACTTACGTAGCGCTCTTGGGGCCAACGTCCTGACTTTC
D: -; size: few; J: TRBJ2-7; V: TRBV28; CDR3: CASSLNRRGGGLPGFSYEQYF; DNA: TGTGCCAGCAGTCTCAACCGTAGGGGCGGGGGCCTACCGGGGTTTTCCTACGAGCAGTACTTC
D: -; size: many; J: TRBJ2-5; V: TRBV11-2; CDR3: CASSTPLRVQETQYF; DNA: TGTGCCAGCAGCACCCCGTTGCGAGTACAAGAGACCCAGTACTTC
D: TRBD1; size: -; J: TRBJ1-1; V: TRBV6-5; CDR3: CASSLRETGGNREAFF; DNA: TGTGCCAGCAGTTTAAGAGAGACAGGGGGGAACCGTGAAGCTTTCTTT
D: -; size: -; J: TRBJ2-7; V: TRBV29-1; CDR3: CSVGLLPRHVYEQYF; DNA: TGCAGCGTTGGCCTTCTACCCAGGCACGTGTACGAGCAGTACTTC
D: TRBD1; size: few; J: TRBJ1-2; V: TRBV7-2; CDR3: CASSLPGQGNYGYTF; DNA: TGTGCCAGCAGCTTACCGGGACAGGGGAACTATGGCTACACCTTC
D: -; size: -; J: TRBJ2-3; V: TRBV20-1; CDR3: CSASVWDKLRGDTQYF; DNA: TGCAGTGCTAGCGTCTGGGATAAACTCCGAGGGGATACGCAGTATTTT
D: -; size: -; J: TRBJ1-1; V: TRBV7-9; CDR3: CASSLDYRVGTEAFF; DNA: TGTGCCAGCAGCTTAGATTACAGGGTAGGCACTGAAGCTTTCTTT
D: TRBD2; size: few; J: TRBJ2-3; V: TRBV7-2; CDR3: CASSSGPSLAGGKLTQYF; DNA: TGTGCCAGCAGCTCCGGCCCCTCGCTAGCGGGAGGAAAACTTACGCAGTATTTT
D: -; size: many; J: TRBJ2-2; V: TRBV12-5; CDR3: CASGLGGTGELFF; DNA: TGTGCTAGTGGTTTGGGGGGTACCGGGGAGCTGTTTTTT
D: -; size: -; J: TRBJ1-3; V: TRBV28; CDR3: CASSLRRTSGNTIYF; DNA: TGTGCCAGCAGTTTGAGGAGGACCTCTGGAAACACCATATATTTT
D: -; size: few; J: TRBJ2-3; V: TRBV9; CDR3: CASSVGGGDWNTQYF; DNA: TGTGCCAGCAGCGTAGGAGGTGGGGACTGGAATACGCAGTATTTT
D: -; size: -; J: TRBJ2-7; V: TRBV4-1; CDR3: CASSDPSKGLYEQYF; DNA: TGCGCCAGCAGCGATCCCTCCAAGGGTTTGTACGAGCAGTACTTC
D: -; size: few; J: TRBJ2-1; V: TRBV29-1; CDR3: CSVKSQGGRPSSYNEQFF; DNA: TGCAGCGTTAAGTCCCAGGGGGGGCGGCCTAGCTCCTACAATGAGCAGTTCTTC
D: TRBD2; size: few; J: TRBJ2-2; V: TRBV5-1; CDR3: CASSSSGAGGELFF; DNA: TGCGCCAGCAGCTCGAGCGGGGCCGGCGGGGAGCTGTTTTTT